This T cell receptor beta chain was recovered during a study of type 1 and type 2 diabetes patients. At the level of the study: Magnetic bead positive selection isolated CD4+ or CD8+ T cells from PBMCs.

The PCR template was genomic DNA. Multiplex PCR with 30 forward and 13 reverse primers amplified the TCR beta CDR3. TCRdb re-analysed the multiplex PCR reads in MiXCR, keeping a single row per CDR3 protein. The repertoire holds 280,000 or so distinct CDR3 sequences, roughly 44% seen once, with approximately 15% in the top ten. Looked up from germline, CDR1 is SEHNR and CDR2 is FQNEAQ (reference sequence). CDR3 length: 15 residues. Points on this clonotype: Antigen unknown. The junction departs from germline at one end; a sequencing error may be responsible.

Standard classification criteria confirmed type 1 or type 2 diabetes in all patients. Findings and caveats of the study: Groups were not age- or gender-matched, which may bias interpretation. Some expanded clones seen only in T1D might occur in additional T2D or control samples.

The chain employs TRBV7-9 and TRBJ1-1, with TRBD1 matching 8 bases. The source of this sequence is a man between 18 and 29 years old with type 2 diabetes. Sequencing was carried out using peripheral blood mononuclear cells (PBMCs). This chain's CDR3 is CASTLARQGHTEAFF. CDR3 sequence (DNA): TGTGCCAGCACCTTAGCCCGACAGGGGCACACTGAAGCTTTCTTT.